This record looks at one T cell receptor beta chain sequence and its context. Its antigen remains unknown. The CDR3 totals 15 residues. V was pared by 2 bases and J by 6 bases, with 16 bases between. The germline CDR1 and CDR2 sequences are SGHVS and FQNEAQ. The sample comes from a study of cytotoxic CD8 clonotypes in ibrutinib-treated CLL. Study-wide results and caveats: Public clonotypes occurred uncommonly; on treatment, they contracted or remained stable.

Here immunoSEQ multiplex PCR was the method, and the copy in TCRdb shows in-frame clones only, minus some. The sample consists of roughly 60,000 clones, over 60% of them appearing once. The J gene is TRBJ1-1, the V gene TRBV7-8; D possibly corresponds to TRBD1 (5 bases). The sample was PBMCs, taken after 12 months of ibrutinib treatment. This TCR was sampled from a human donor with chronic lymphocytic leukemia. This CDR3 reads CASSLSGSRGSEAFF. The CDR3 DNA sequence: TGTGCCAGCAGCTTATCTGGATCAAGGGGCTCTGAAGCTTTCTTT.